These 28 T cell receptor beta chains were sequenced from one sample in a study of blood T cell repertoires in COVID-19. Sequenced by immunoSEQ multiplex PCR; TCRdb stores in-frame clones only, minus some. The sample comprises approximately 350,000 clones, 80% to 90% of which are singletons, and 6% to 7% rests with the top ten. Material for sequencing was peripheral blood. These receptor sequences come from a woman aged 50 to 60 with COVID-19, enrolled during active disease.

The chain couples TRBV9 to TRBJ1-2; tentatively, D is TRBD1 (6 bases). CDR1 is SGDLS, CDR2 YYNGEE, per germline. The length of the CDR3 is 15 residues. Trimming shortened V by 3 bases and J by 4 bases, and 16 bases separated the two germline ends. The DNA for the CDR3 is TGTGCCAGCAGCGCTCAGGGGAGAGTGGCCTATGGCTACACCTTC. Protein product: CASSAQGRVAYGYTF. Variable domain in full (rest from reference TRBV9 and TRBJ1-2): DSGVTQTPKHLITATGQRVTLRCSPRSGDLSVYWYQQSLDQGLQFLIQYYNGEERAKGNILERFSAQQFPDLHSELNLSSLELGDSALYFCASSAQGRVAYGYTFGSGTRLTVV.

This chain uses TRBV6-2 or TRBV6-3 with TRBJ2-7; D may be TRBD2 (6 bases). CDR1 and CDR2 from the germline V gene are MNHEY and SVGEGT. The CDR3 is 15 residues long. Trimming took 2 bases from V and 3 from J, leaving 14 bases between them. For the CDR3, the DNA is TGTGCCAGCAGTTACAATCCGGGACTGTGCTACGAGCAGTACTTC. Its translation: CASSYNPGLCYEQYF.

The chain uses TRBV27 and TRBJ1-1; D unclear. CDR1 is MNHEY and CDR2 is SMNVEV in the germline V gene (reference sequence). The CDR3 totals 17 residues. V was cut by 5 bases and J by 3 bases, with 22 bases left in between. The CDR3 bases are TGTGCCAGCAGTCCAATCACTACTATTTTACCCTACACTGAAGCTTTCTTT. Translating gives CASSPITTILPYTEAFF.

The chain combines TRBV6-5 with TRBJ1-2; D gene ambiguous. CDR3 length: 13 amino acids. Trimming took 8 bases from V and 0 from J, leaving 10 bases between them. Per the germline V gene, CDR1 is MNHEY and CDR2 is SVGAGI. CDR3 nucleotides: TGTGCCAGCGGCAGAAAAGCTAACTATGGCTACACCTTC. Translation: CASGRKANYGYTF.

The rearrangement joins TRBV5-1 to TRBJ2-7; TRBD1 matches at 11 bases. The ends lost 4 bases at V and 6 bases at J; junction bases unmatched: 6. The CDR3 length is 14 residues. Germline CDR1 and CDR2: SGHRS and YFSETQ. The CDR3 protein is CASSPGQGVFEQYF. CDR3 in DNA: TGCGCCAGCAGCCCGGGACAGGGGGTATTCGAGCAGTACTTC.

The V and J genes are TRBV30 and TRBJ2-2; unclear D gene. Trimming stripped 3 bases from V and 2 bases from J, with 13 bases between. Germline loops: CDR1 GTSNPN, CDR2 SVGIG (reference sequence). The CDR3 covers 15 residues. CDR3 amino acids: CAWSFRGINTGELFF. CDR3 coding DNA: TGTGCCTGGAGCTTCCGCGGAATAAACACCGGGGAGCTGTTTTTT.

The rearrangement uses TRBV30 and TRBJ2-2, with TRBD2 identical over 14 bases. Germline CDR1 GTSNPN, CDR2 SVGIG (reference sequence). The length of the CDR3 is 18 residues. The V gene end was trimmed by 7 bases and the J gene end by 0 bases; junction bases not matched to a gene: 10. The CDR3 sequence is CASTPRTSGRTNTGELFF. The DNA for the CDR3 is TGTGCCTCGACCCCCCGGACTAGCGGGAGGACGAACACCGGGGAGCTGTTTTTT.

This chain links TRBV18 with TRBJ2-1; 15 bases are shared with TRBD2. The CDR3 sequence is 16 residues long. With V trimmed by 0 bases and J by 12 bases, 6 bases remained unmatched. The germline CDR1 and CDR2 sequences are KGHSH and LQKENI. The CDR3 reads CASSPPGLAGGFSQFF. The CDR3 DNA follows: TGTGCCAGCTCACCACCGGGACTAGCGGGAGGCTTTTCGCAGTTCTTC.

The V and J genes are TRBV21-1 and TRBJ2-3; the table's D call TRBD2 went unverified against the DNA. TRBV21-1 is a recognized pseudogene. This CDR3 has 15 amino acids. In nucleotides, the CDR3 is TGTGCCCGGCCGGAGACTAGCGGAAGCACAGATACGCAGTATTTT. It is translated as CARPETSGSTDTQYF.

There are a few counts of this clone. This chain uses TRBV6-1 with TRBJ1-2, with D possibly TRBD1 on 5 matching bases. The CDR3 runs 14 residues. V was trimmed by 3 bases and J by 5 bases, leaving 13 bases between them. Germline CDR1 MNHNS, CDR2 SASEGT. The CDR3 DNA is TGTGCCAGCAGTGACAGGGCGGCGCGGTATGGCTACACCTTC. It specifies CASSDRAARYGYTF.

The chain links TRBV11-3 to TRBJ1-4; D gene unclear. V dropped 5 bases and J dropped 6 bases, with 16 bases sitting between them. The CDR3 is 15 amino acids. The germline gives CDR1 SGHNT, CDR2 YENEEA. DNA for the CDR3: TGTGCCAGCAGCAATCGACGGTCCGGGGATGAAAAACTGTTTTTT. This translates into CASSNRRSGDEKLFF.

There are a few counts of this clone. The chain joins TRBV30 to TRBJ2-7, with D possibly matching TRBD1 (6 bases). The CDR3 contains 12 residues. V was trimmed by 3 bases and J by 7 bases, leaving 13 bases between them. The germline CDR1 and CDR2 sequences are GTSNPN and SVGIG (reference sequence). The CDR3 region is CAWSATGREQYF. CDR3 DNA sequence: TGTGCCTGGAGCGCCACAGGGAGAGAGCAGTACTTC.

V is TRBV7-9 and J is TRBJ2-7; TRBD2 might be the D (6 bases). V was trimmed by 2 bases and J by 1 base, leaving 15 bases between them. Germline V gene lookup returns CDR1 SEHNR and CDR2 FQNEAQ (reference sequence). The CDR3 consists of 16 residues. CDR3 region: CASSLNTGSGSYEQYF. CDR3 DNA sequence: TGTGCCAGCAGCTTAAATACCGGGAGTGGGTCCTACGAGCAGTACTTC.

V is TRBV13 and J is TRBJ2-1; D is unclear. Germline values: CDR1 PRHDT, CDR2 FYEKMQ (reference sequence). V dropped 1 base and J dropped 4 bases, with 5 bases sitting between them. CDR3 size: 13 residues. As DNA, the CDR3 is TGTGCCAGCAGCTTAGACTCGTACAATGAGCAGTTCTTC. Encoded protein: CASSLDSYNEQFF.

V is TRBV11-2 and J is TRBJ1-2; 7 nucleotides line up with TRBD1. The junction had 13 bases not matched to a gene; V was cut back by 5 bases and J by 1 base. The germline V gene has CDR1 SGHAT and CDR2 FQNNGV. CDR3 size: 17 residues. CDR3 in DNA: TGTGCCAGCAGCCCTAACCTGGGACAGACAGTTAACTATGGCTACACCTTC. Translation: CASSPNLGQTVNYGYTF.

About this clone: The limits of the CDR3 on the DNA are not certain, so only TCRdb's listed CDR3 is given. This chain uses TRBV30 with TRBJ2-1; TRBD1, the D gene given by the table, was not confirmed from the DNA. Germline CDR1 is GTSNPN and CDR2 is SVGIG (reference sequence). The CDR3 is 16 amino acids in total, end residues counted. CDR3 region: CAWSVFWQGDHNEQFF.

This chain connects TRBV6-2 or TRBV6-3 to TRBJ2-7, with TRBD2 matching over 8 bases. Germline assignment: CDR1 MNHEY and CDR2 SVGEGT. The CDR3 spans 17 residues. V was clipped by 0 bases and J by 3 bases; unmatched bases: 10. This CDR3 reads CASSYSIQGGRRYEQYF. The CDR3 bases are TGTGCCAGCAGTTACTCGATCCAGGGCGGGAGGCGCTACGAGCAGTACTTC.

The rearrangement links TRBV7-9 to TRBJ2-2; TRBD2 matches 7 bases. The CDR3 covers 15 residues. CDR1 and CDR2 (germline): SEHNR, FQNEAQ (reference sequence). V was clipped by 3 bases and J by 7 bases; unmatched bases: 8. The CDR3 nucleotides read TGTGCCAGCAGCTTGGGGAGCGGGACCGGCGGGGAGCTGTTTTTT. It specifies CASSLGSGTGGELFF.

The gene calls are TRBV14 and TRBJ2-5, with 7 bases matching TRBD1. This CDR3 has 16 amino acids. After removal of 4 bases from V and 2 bases from J, the junction contained 10 bases not matched to a gene. Germline values: CDR1 SGHDN, CDR2 FVKESK. This CDR3 is CASSRGQENIQETQYF. The CDR3 DNA reads as TGTGCCAGCAGCCGCGGACAGGAGAATATACAAGAGACCCAGTACTTC.

The chain is built from TRBV6-5 and TRBJ2-7; 7 bases fit TRBD1. The V gene's germline CDR1 is MNHEY and CDR2 SVGAGI. The CDR3 is 14 residues long. J gave up 2 bases and V 6 bases, and 7 bases lay outside the gene matches. The CDR3 region is CASRKPGQPYEQYF. The CDR3, as DNA: TGTGCCAGCAGGAAACCGGGACAGCCCTACGAGCAGTACTTC.

The J gene is TRBJ2-7, the V gene TRBV6-7; a possible D gene is TRBD1 (6 bases). TRBV6-7 is recorded as an ORF, its role being uncertain. The CDR3 has 19 residues. Deletions cut 2 bases from V and 0 bases from J, with 23 bases between. CDR3 bases: TGTGCCAGCAGTTACCGACGCAGGGGCTGGCAAGCCAGCTCCTACGAGCAGTACTTC. As protein: CASSYRRRGWQASSYEQYF.

A note on this clone: This specimen includes other DNA sequences encoding the same CDR3. The chain has TRBV19 and TRBJ1-1; maybe TRBD1 (5 bases). V lost 5 bases and J 1 base, leaving 8 bases between the germline ends. The CDR3 runs to 13 residues. Germline CDR1 is LNHDA and CDR2 is SQIVND (reference sequence). The CDR3 spells CASSSQGNTEAFF. DNA for the CDR3: TGTGCCAGTAGTTCTCAGGGGAACACTGAAGCTTTCTTT.

The rearrangement joins TRBV14 to TRBJ2-3, with 8 positions matching TRBD1. CDR3 length: 16 amino acids. J lost 1 base, V lost 4 bases, and 7 bases had no gene match. Germline CDR1 SGHDN, CDR2 FVKESK. Here the CDR3 reads CASSLGQDSGTDTQYF. CDR3 bases: TGTGCCAGCAGCCTGGGACAGGACTCTGGCACAGATACGCAGTATTTT. The whole variable domain, filled in from reference TRBV14 and TRBJ2-3, reads EAGVTQFPSHSVIEKGQTVTLRCDPISGHDNLYWYRRVMGKEIKFLLHFVKESKQDESGMPNNRFLAERTGGTYSTLKVQPAELEDSGVYFCASSLGQDSGTDTQYFGPGTRLTVL.

The gene calls are TRBV2 and TRBJ1-2; 10 bases agree with TRBD1. V trimming: 6 bases; J trimming: 6 bases; junction bases outside the gene matches: 4. The CDR3 is 13 residues long. Germline CDR1 is SNHLY and CDR2 is FYNNEI. The CDR3, as DNA: TGTGCCAGCAGCCTGACAGGGGGCGATGGCTACACCTTC. This gives the protein CASSLTGGDGYTF.

The rearrangement links TRBV12-3 or TRBV12-4 to TRBJ2-4, with 11 bases that match TRBD2. V was clipped by 1 base and J by 10 bases; unmatched bases: 0. The CDR3 runs 13 residues. CDR3 in DNA: TGTGCCAGCAGTTTAGGACTAGCGGGAATTCAGTACTTC. Its protein is CASSLGLAGIQYF.

This clone was recorded a few times. CDR3 coding DNA: TGTGCCAGCAGGGCGGGACAGGGACGGCAGTACTTC. This encodes CASRAGQGRQYF. The gene calls are TRBV2 and TRBJ2-7; the match to TRBD1 covers 9 bases. There are 12 residues in the CDR3. Per the germline V gene, CDR1 is SNHLY and CDR2 is FYNNEI. Trimming removed 6 bases from V and 9 bases from J; junction bases left unmatched: 6.

This sequence joins TRBV29-1 and TRBJ2-3, with a possible D match to TRBD2 (6 bases). There are 12 residues in the CDR3. Between the trimmed V and J ends, which lost 3 bases and 10 bases, there was a span of 14 bases. CDR1 and CDR2 (germline): SQVTM, ANQGSEA. CDR3 protein: CSVDPTSRAQYF. CDR3 nucleotides: TGCAGCGTTGACCCGACTAGTCGTGCGCAGTATTTT.

The J gene is TRBJ1-1, the V gene TRBV29-1; 8 nucleotides align to TRBD1. The ends lost 7 bases at V and 4 bases at J; junction bases unmatched: 8. Germline-derived CDR1 and CDR2 are SQVTM and ANQGSEA. The CDR3 totals 13 residues. The CDR3 spells CSAKTGVLTEAFF. CDR3 nucleotide sequence: TGCAGCGCCAAGACAGGGGTTCTCACTGAAGCTTTCTTT.